These 19 T cell receptor beta chains share one sample of origin, sequenced in a study of human T cells and chemical hapten exposure. Using its own MiXCR run on the RACE reads, TCRdb lists one record per CDR3 protein. This table holds about 50,000 distinct CDR3 sequences, around 9.5% found once. This sample's time point: patch test 2, 6 weeks after DPC sensitization. Regarding treatment: therapeutic diphenylcyclopropenone sensitization with weekly scalp DPC. The sequencing here drew on whole blood, taken in connection with sensitization to the hapten diphenylcyclopropenone (DPC). These receptors were taken from a woman in her fifties or sixties with alopecia areata. Some clones in this sample may be carry-over from other donors' samples.

This clonotype was recorded many times. This sequence joins TRBV18 and TRBJ1-2; D call uncertain. V was clipped by 2 bases and J by 8 bases, with 9 bases between them. CDR1 KGHSH and CDR2 LQKENI come from the germline V gene. CDR3 length: 12 residues. The CDR3 protein is CASSPAGGGYTF. Here the CDR3 DNA reads TGTGCCAGCTCACCAGCCGGAGGGGGCTACACCTTC. Looking up the rest from reference TRBV18 and TRBJ1-2 gives the full variable domain: NAGVMQNPRHLVRRRGQEARLRCSPMKGHSHVYWYRQLPEEGLKFMVYLQKENIIDESGMPKERFSAEFPKEGPSILRIQQVVRGDSAAYFCASSPAGGGYTFGSGTRLTVV.

This clonotype was detected many times. CDR3 sequence: CASSLDRTGPDTQYF. In DNA form, the CDR3 reads TGTGCCAGCAGCCTTGACCGCACGGGCCCGGATACGCAGTATTTT. V usage is TRBV3-1 and J usage is TRBJ2-3; no firm D call. The CDR3 sequence is 15 residues long. Trimming pared 4 bases from V and 6 bases from J, leaving 17 bases between. Germline V gene lookup returns CDR1 LGHDT and CDR2 YNNKEL (reference sequence).

V usage is TRBV27 and J usage is TRBJ1-1; 10 bases agree with TRBD1. Looked up from germline, CDR1 is MNHEY and CDR2 is SMNVEV (reference sequence). The CDR3 totals 16 residues. After removal of 4 bases from V and 11 bases from J, the junction contained 16 bases not matched to a gene. In nucleotides, the CDR3 is TGTGCCAGCAGTTCCTACGACAGGGGGCGGTCTAAAGGGGCTTTCTTT. This sequence encodes CASSSYDRGRSKGAFF.

This clonotype has a handful of counts. CDR3 loop: CASSPHPPGTNTEAFF. CDR3 DNA sequence: TGTGCCAGCTCACCACACCCTCCCGGGACCAACACTGAAGCTTTCTTT. This chain uses TRBV18 with TRBJ1-1, with a possible D match to TRBD1 (5 bases). Germline values: CDR1 KGHSH, CDR2 LQKENI. CDR3 length equals 16 residues. Between the trimmed V and J ends, which lost 1 base and 2 bases, there was a span of 14 bases.

This clonotype was seen at least ten times. V usage is TRBV6-2 or TRBV6-3 and J usage is TRBJ2-3; possibly TRBD1 for D (5 bases). The CDR3 loop spans 15 amino acids. V lost 6 bases, J lost 0 bases, and 13 bases lay in between. Germline CDR1 and CDR2: MNHEY and SVGEGT. CDR3 coding DNA: TGTGCCAGCAGCGCAGGACACGCTAGCACAGATACGCAGTATTTT. This translates into CASSAGHASTDTQYF.

Points on this clonotype: A much bigger clone sits one base away, suggesting this may be a read error. The genes are TRBV7-2 and TRBJ2-2; the D gene is possibly TRBD2 (6 bases). This CDR3 is built from 14 residues. In germline, CDR1 is SGHTA, CDR2 FQGNSA. The CDR3 protein is CASSLVLDGGELLF. The CDR3 nucleotides read TGTGCCAGCAGCTTAGTACTAGACGGCGGGGAGCTGCTTTTT.

This clonotype has a count of ten or more. The DNA for the CDR3 is TGTGCCAGCAGTTGGCACAGAATGAACACTGAAGCTTTCTTT. Encoded protein: CASSWHRMNTEAFF. The chain uses TRBV6-5 and TRBJ1-1; D remains ambiguous. V was clipped by 4 bases and J by 0 bases, with 9 bases between them. The CDR3 contains 14 residues. Germline V gene data show CDR1 as MNHEY and CDR2 as SVGAGI.

This clonotype has a count of ten or more. V is TRBV18 and J is TRBJ1-1, with D uncertain. Per germline, CDR1 KGHSH and CDR2 LQKENI. The CDR3 has 14 amino acids. V lost 1 base and J 5 bases, leaving 11 bases between the germline ends. The CDR3 DNA sequence: TGTGCCAGCTCACCACGGGGAGGGTGGACTGAAGCTTTCTTT. Amino acid sequence: CASSPRGGWTEAFF.

This clonotype was detected ten times or more. V usage is TRBV12-3 or TRBV12-4 and J usage is TRBJ2-3; 9 nucleotides match TRBD2. The CDR3 totals 15 residues. The V gene end was trimmed by 7 bases and the J gene end by 8 bases; junction bases not matched to a gene: 13. CDR3 amino acids: CASTHPSGTARTQYF. CDR3 in DNA: TGTGCCAGCACCCATCCTAGCGGGACTGCCCGTACGCAGTATTTT.

CDR3 nucleotide sequence: TGTGCCAGCAGTCGAGGAGACAGGGCTGGAAACACCATATATTTT. Its protein is CASSRGDRAGNTIYF. The chain couples TRBV6-5 to TRBJ1-3; 7 bases fit TRBD1. This CDR3 region has 15 residues. Trimming removed 5 bases from V and 2 bases from J; junction bases left unmatched: 6. Germline CDR1 MNHEY, CDR2 SVGAGI.

This clonotype appeared a few times. The chain carries TRBV11-2 and TRBJ2-5; the match to TRBD1 covers 9 bases. CDR1 and CDR2 from the germline V gene are SGHAT and FQNNGV. This CDR3 has 15 residues. J gave up 4 bases and V 8 bases, and 11 bases lay outside the gene matches. The CDR3 protein is CASGVGQGLIETQYF. CDR3 coding DNA: TGTGCCAGCGGCGTGGGACAGGGCTTAATAGAGACCCAGTACTTC. Variable domain in full (rest from reference TRBV11-2 and TRBJ2-5): EAGVAQSPRYKIIEKRQSVAFWCNPISGHATLYWYQQILGQGPKLLIQFQNNGVVDDSQLPKDRFSAERLKGVDSTLKIQPAKLEDSAVYLCASGVGQGLIETQYFGPGTRLLVL.

This clonotype came up many times. This CDR3 is CAIQEGPSYEQYF. The CDR3 DNA reads as TGTGCCATCCAGGAGGGTCCTTCCTACGAGCAGTACTTC. The chain has TRBV10-3 and TRBJ2-7; a possible D gene is TRBD2 (6 bases). Germline CDR1 ENHRY, CDR2 SYGVKD. This CDR3 has 13 amino acids. Trimming stripped 8 bases from V and 1 base from J, with 12 bases between.

This clonotype turned up a few times. The CDR3 reads CSVASGTNTGELFF. As DNA, the CDR3 is TGCAGCGTTGCTAGTGGGACTAACACCGGGGAGCTGTTTTTT. The rearrangement uses TRBV29-1 and TRBJ2-2, with a weak D call TRBD2 (6 bases). Germline V CDR1 and CDR2: SQVTM, ANQGSEA. This CDR3 has 14 residues. The V end was cut by 4 bases, the J end by 2 bases, with 11 bases between.

This clonotype was counted a few times. V and J are TRBV12-3 or TRBV12-4 and TRBJ1-4; D is undetermined. V was shortened by 3 bases and J by 8 bases, with 10 bases between the two germline ends. CDR3 length: 13 amino acids. The chain's CDR3 is CASSLTVMEKLFF. The CDR3 nucleotides are TGTGCCAGCAGTTTGACGGTGATGGAAAAACTGTTTTTT.

V is TRBV5-1 and J is TRBJ2-3, with TRBD2 matching over 12 bases. V lost 5 bases and J lost 3; bases outside the gene matches: 4. The CDR3 is made up of 15 amino acids. Germline CDR1 is SGHRS and CDR2 is YFSETQ. DNA for the CDR3: TGCGCCAGCAGGAAGGGACTAGCGGGTACAGATACGCAGTATTTT. Translating gives CASRKGLAGTDTQYF.

This clonotype was found many times. The chain links TRBV18 to TRBJ1-1; TRBD1 aligns across 7 bases. With V trimmed by 1 base and J by 7 bases, 9 bases remained unmatched. The CDR3 is 15 residues long. Germline CDR1 is KGHSH and CDR2 is LQKENI. The CDR3 loop reads CASSPRGQRGGEAFF. The CDR3 nucleotides are TGTGCCAGCTCACCACGGGGACAGAGGGGAGGTGAAGCTTTCTTT.

This sequence joins TRBV7-2 and TRBJ2-7, with 11 nucleotides matching TRBD1. This CDR3 comprises 17 residues. Germline lookup yields CDR1 SGHTA and CDR2 FQGNSA. J gave up 2 bases and V 5 bases, and 11 bases lay outside the gene matches. DNA for the CDR3: TGTGCCAGCAGCCCGCAACCGGGGACAGGGGGAGCCTACGAGCAGTACTTC. Protein: CASSPQPGTGGAYEQYF.

The chain links TRBV6-5 to TRBJ2-6, with D perhaps TRBD2 (5 bases). Germline CDR1 is MNHEY and CDR2 is SVGAGI. The germline V and J ends were trimmed by 8 bases and 4 bases, with 18 bases remaining between them. This CDR3 comprises 16 residues. This CDR3 is CASLDSRGSGANVLTF. CDR3 bases: TGTGCCAGCTTGGACTCCCGAGGGAGCGGGGCCAACGTCCTGACTTTC.

The table lists this clonotype with a few counts. The V call is TRBV2, the J call TRBJ2-7; TRBD2 might be the D (6 bases). From germline, CDR1 is SNHLY and CDR2 FYNNEI. Trimming cost V 6 bases and J 3 bases, with 6 bases left between them. The CDR3 totals 11 residues. CDR3 in amino acids: CASSGGYEQYF. Written as DNA, the CDR3 is TGTGCCAGCAGCGGGGGCTACGAGCAGTACTTC.